The 27 T cell receptor beta chains below were found in one sample sequenced in a study of blood T cell repertoires in COVID-19. TCRdb's copy holds only in-frame clones and misses some; the assay was immunoSEQ multiplex PCR. Among about 290,000 clones listed, around 89% were seen once. Sequenced material: peripheral blood. Receptors originate from a man in his forties with acute or convalescent COVID-19.

This clone was observed once. The V and J genes are TRBV5-1 and TRBJ1-1, with TRBD1 identical over 7 bases. V shed 0 bases, J shed 2 bases, and the junction held 13 bases outside the gene matches. The CDR3 has 18 amino acids. CDR1 and CDR2 (germline): SGHRS, YFSETQ. This chain's CDR3 is CASSLAAPGQVFNTEAFF. CDR3 sequence (DNA): TGCGCCAGCAGCTTGGCGGCCCCTGGACAGGTTTTTAACACTGAAGCTTTCTTT.

The V call is TRBV12-5, the J call TRBJ2-1, with a possible D match to TRBD2 (6 bases). This CDR3 is built from 15 residues. Looked up from germline, CDR1 is LGHNT and CDR2 is FRNRAP. Trimming took 6 bases from V and 3 from J, leaving 15 bases between them. The CDR3 sequence is CASGPPSADYNEQFF. As DNA, the CDR3 is TGTGCTAGTGGACCCCCTAGCGCCGACTACAATGAGCAGTTCTTC.

V is TRBV12-3 or TRBV12-4 and J is TRBJ2-3; 8 bases align to TRBD1. V lost 8 bases and J lost 5; bases outside the gene matches: 6. CDR3 length: 13 amino acids. The CDR3 nucleotides are TGTGCCAGCGTCAGGGGGCGGGGAGATACGCAGTATTTT. This codes for CASVRGRGDTQYF.

This clone was seen a few times. The rearrangement links TRBV9 to TRBJ1-2, with TRBD1 as a possible D gene (6 bases). With 4 bases removed from V and 4 bases from J, the gap between germline ends came to 11 bases. The CDR3 runs 13 residues. Germline V CDR1 and CDR2: SGDLS, YYNGEE. CDR3 coding DNA: TGTGCCAGCAGCACACAGGGCGCCTATGGCTACACCTTC. Translated, it gives CASSTQGAYGYTF.

V usage is TRBV5-6 and J usage is TRBJ1-6, with D perhaps TRBD1 (5 bases). Trimming took off 4 bases at V and 5 bases at J, with 13 bases between the two ends. CDR3 length equals 15 residues. Germline V gene lookup returns CDR1 SGHDT and CDR2 YYEEEE. CDR3 amino acids: CASSPLGGDNSPLHF. The CDR3 nucleotides are TGTGCCAGCAGCCCCCTGGGAGGGGATAATTCACCCCTCCACTTT.

This clone was counted once. CDR3 DNA: TGTGCCAGTAGTAACGAGGGGGAAGCCCCAGGTGGCTATGGCTACACCTTC. It translates to CASSNEGEAPGGYGYTF. The chain recombines TRBV19 with TRBJ1-2; D might be TRBD1 (6 bases). The length of the CDR3 is 17 residues. The V gene's germline CDR1 is LNHDA and CDR2 SQIVND (reference sequence). Trimming removed 4 bases at V and 4 bases at J, with 22 bases between.

For the CDR3, the DNA is TGTGCCAGCAGCTCGGGACAGCCGAATTCACCCCTCCACTTT. Amino acids: CASSSGQPNSPLHF. V gene TRBV7-3 combines with J gene TRBJ1-6, with 7 bases matching TRBD1. The CDR3 is 14 amino acids. J was trimmed by 7 bases and V by 4 bases; bases with no gene match: 4. Germline V gives CDR1 SGHTA, CDR2 FQGTGA.

The chain uses TRBV5-1 and TRBJ1-6, with D possibly being TRBD1 (5 bases). CDR3 length: 16 amino acids. V lost 5 bases to trimming and J lost 0 bases, with 12 bases between them. From germline, CDR1 is SGHRS and CDR2 YFSETQ. The CDR3 is CASRQGLSSYNSPLHF. DNA of the CDR3: TGCGCCAGCAGGCAGGGCCTCAGCTCCTATAATTCACCCCTCCACTTT. Complete variable domain (other parts from reference TRBV5-1 and TRBJ1-6): KAGVTQTPRYLIKTRGQQVTLSCSPISGHRSVSWYQQTPGQGLQFLFEYFSETQRNKGNFPGRFSGRQFSNSRSEMNVSTLELGDSALYLCASRQGLSSYNSPLHFGNGTRLTVT.

The rearrangement joins TRBV29-1 to TRBJ2-7; TRBD1 agrees at 7 bases. Germline V lookup: CDR1 SQVTM, CDR2 ANQGSEA. This CDR3 has 13 amino acids. After removal of 3 bases from V and 5 bases from J, the junction contained 7 bases not matched to a gene. The CDR3 nucleotides are TGCAGCGTTGATACAGGGGCTCGGAACGAGCAGTACTTC. It translates to CSVDTGARNEQYF.

The chain joins TRBV5-1 to TRBJ1-6; 10 bases agree with TRBD1. The CDR3 covers 15 residues. The germline CDR1 and CDR2 sequences are SGHRS and YFSETQ. Trimming at V came to 4 bases and at J to 8 bases, leaving 6 bases not matched to a gene. Here the CDR3 reads CASSAVGTGDSPLHF. CDR3 in DNA: TGCGCCAGCAGCGCGGTCGGGACAGGGGATTCACCCCTCCACTTT.

The chain recombines TRBV5-4 with TRBJ1-1; D is uncertain. The CDR3 contains 15 residues. V was pared by 4 bases and J by 2 bases, with 15 bases between. Germline V gene lookup returns CDR1 SGHNT and CDR2 YYREEE (reference sequence). CDR3 sequence reads: CASSPSQRRNTEAFF. The DNA of the CDR3 is TGTGCCAGCAGCCCATCACAAAGGAGAAACACTGAAGCTTTCTTT. The full variable domain, rest sourced from reference TRBV5-4 and TRBJ1-1, is ETGVTQSPTHLIKTRGQQVTLRCSSQSGHNTVSWYQQALGQGPQFIFQYYREEENGRGNFPPRFSGLQFPNYSSELNVNALELDDSALYLCASSPSQRRNTEAFFGQGTRLTVV.

The chain uses TRBV24-1 and TRBJ1-5; no reliable D call. CDR1 is KGHDR and CDR2 is SFDVKD in the germline V gene. The V end lost 4 bases, the J end lost 2 bases, and 8 bases lay between the germline ends. The CDR3 is 14 residues long. This CDR3 is CATSDPSGNQPQHF. The CDR3, as DNA: TGTGCCACCAGTGACCCTTCGGGCAATCAGCCCCAGCATTTT.

CDR3 loop: CASSYSTGAGNTIYF. The CDR3 DNA is TGTGCCAGCAGTTACTCAACAGGGGCCGGAAACACCATATATTTT. This sequence joins TRBV6-5 and TRBJ1-3, with 7 bases identical to TRBD1. J lost 4 bases, V lost 0 bases, and 3 bases had no gene match. CDR3 length: 15 residues. CDR1 MNHEY and CDR2 SVGAGI come from the germline V gene.

The chain couples TRBV5-6 to TRBJ1-1; perhaps TRBD1 as D (5 bases). Trimming cost V 1 base and J 0 bases, with 16 bases left between them. CDR3 size: 17 residues. CDR1 is SGHDT and CDR2 is YYEEEE in the germline V gene. The CDR3 reads CASSLLEDNGLNTEAFF. As DNA, the CDR3 is TGTGCCAGCAGCTTGTTAGAGGACAACGGCCTGAACACTGAAGCTTTCTTT.

As DNA, the CDR3 is TGTGCCAGCAGTGAACAGGGGAACACTATGGAAGGCTACACCTTC. Translated, it gives CASSEQGNTMEGYTF. V usage is TRBV25-1 and J usage is TRBJ1-2; TRBD1 might be the D (6 bases). Germline V gene lookup returns CDR1 MGHDK and CDR2 SYGVNS. V was shortened by 2 bases and J by 8 bases, with 18 bases between the two germline ends. There are 15 residues in the CDR3.

This chain uses TRBV10-3 with TRBJ2-7; 7 bases match TRBD1. The germline gives CDR1 ENHRY, CDR2 SYGVKD. CDR3 length: 13 residues. V trimming: 7 bases; J trimming: 3 bases; junction bases outside the gene matches: 6. CDR3 sequence (DNA): TGTGCCATCAAGGAATCAGGGGGCTACGAGCAGTACTTC. It is translated as CAIKESGGYEQYF.

V is TRBV24-1 and J is TRBJ2-2; D perhaps matches TRBD1 (7 bases). This CDR3 region has 12 residues. Trimming shortened V by 12 bases and J by 4 bases, and 11 bases separated the two germline ends. Germline CDR1 is KGHDR and CDR2 is SFDVKD. CDR3 DNA sequence: TGTGCCTCTCAGGGGGGCACCGGGGAGCTGTTTTTT. Amino acids: CASQGGTGELFF.

V usage is TRBV5-1 and J usage is TRBJ1-4; TRBD1 aligns across 7 bases. Germline lookup yields CDR1 SGHRS and CDR2 YFSETQ. The ends lost 4 bases at V and 8 bases at J; junction bases unmatched: 11. The CDR3 totals 15 residues. The CDR3 region is CASSPRSGGDEKLFF. DNA of the CDR3: TGCGCCAGCAGCCCTAGGTCAGGGGGTGACGAAAAACTGTTTTTT.

The chain is built from TRBV3-1 (or the pseudogene TRBV3-2) and TRBJ1-2; TRBD1 matches at 7 bases. This CDR3 is 14 amino acids long. V was clipped by 4 bases and J by 6 bases; unmatched bases: 8. CDR1 and CDR2 from the germline V gene are LGHDT and YNNKEL (reference sequence). CDR3 coding DNA: TGTGCCAGCAGCCTCGGAGGGGGCGGGAATGGCTACACCTTC. Translating it yields CASSLGGGGNGYTF.

V usage is TRBV9 and J usage is TRBJ2-3, with 11 bases matching TRBD2. The CDR3 is made up of 17 amino acids. In germline, CDR1 is SGDLS, CDR2 YYNGEE. The V gene end was trimmed by 1 base and the J gene end by 2 bases; junction bases not matched to a gene: 6. DNA for the CDR3: TGTGCCAGCAGCGTAAGGGGTAGCGGGGGGGTCACAGATACGCAGTATTTT. It translates to CASSVRGSGGVTDTQYF.

The chain employs TRBV2 and TRBJ2-7; 8 nucleotides agree with TRBD1. The CDR3 length is 12 residues. Trimming at V came to 4 bases and at J to 11 bases, leaving 7 bases not matched to a gene. Germline V gene sequence: CDR1 SNHLY, CDR2 FYNNEI. CDR3 DNA sequence: TGTGCCAGCAGTGCTAACCGACAGGGGAAGTACTTC. It yields the protein CASSANRQGKYF.

The chain uses TRBV11-2 and TRBJ1-6, with D possibly being TRBD1 (6 bases). V was shortened by 5 bases and J by 7 bases, with 15 bases between the two germline ends. The CDR3 runs 15 residues. CDR1 SGHAT and CDR2 FQNNGV come from the germline V gene. DNA for the CDR3: TGTGCCAGCAGCCCCAGGGGCCTCGCAAATTCACCCCTCCACTTT. Its translation is CASSPRGLANSPLHF.

V gene TRBV19 combines with J gene TRBJ1-1, with D perhaps matching TRBD1 (5 bases). Germline V gene lookup returns CDR1 LNHDA and CDR2 SQIVND (reference sequence). CDR3 size: 14 residues. Trimming shortened V by 6 bases and J by 4 bases, and 15 bases separated the two germline ends. CDR3 DNA sequence: TGTGCCAGTAGCCCCCCGCGGGACCGCACTGAAGCTTTCTTT. Protein sequence: CASSPPRDRTEAFF.

The chain is built from TRBV5-6 and TRBJ1-2, with D uncertain. This CDR3 is 12 amino acids long. Germline CDR1 SGHDT, CDR2 YYEEEE. The germline V and J ends were trimmed by 6 bases and 5 bases, with 11 bases remaining between them. In DNA form, the CDR3 reads TGTGCCAGCACCGGCGGGGTATATGGCTACACCTTC. This codes for CASTGGVYGYTF. Based on the CDR3 plus reference TRBV5-6 and TRBJ1-2, the full variable domain is DAGVTQSPTHLIKTRGQQVTLRCSPKSGHDTVSWYQQALGQGPQFIFQYYEEEERQRGNFPDRFSGHQFPNYSSELNVNALLLGDSALYLCASTGGVYGYTFGSGTRLTVV.

The J gene is TRBJ2-7, the V gene TRBV18; no clear D. There are 14 residues in the CDR3. The V end lost 3 bases, the J end lost 0 bases, and 9 bases lay between the germline ends. Germline loops: CDR1 KGHSH, CDR2 LQKENI. CDR3 sequence: CASSPPGTSYEQYF. The CDR3 DNA reads TGTGCCAGCTCACCCCCCGGTACCTCCTACGAGCAGTACTTC.

The chain recombines TRBV2 with TRBJ2-4, with a possible D match to TRBD1 (5 bases). This CDR3 region has 15 residues. The V end was cut by 4 bases, the J end by 0 bases, with 10 bases between. Per germline, CDR1 SNHLY and CDR2 FYNNEI. For the CDR3, the DNA is TGTGCCAGCAGTGGCAACAGGATAGCCAAAAACATTCAGTACTTC. Translated, it gives CASSGNRIAKNIQYF.

This clone was seen once. This chain links TRBV3-1 (or the pseudogene TRBV3-2) with TRBJ2-7; maybe TRBD1 (5 bases). With 0 bases removed from V and 6 bases from J, the gap between germline ends came to 12 bases. The CDR3 runs 14 residues. Germline loops: CDR1 LGHDT, CDR2 YNNKEL (reference sequence). The CDR3 here is CASSQDRVSGEQYF. The CDR3 nucleotides are TGTGCCAGCAGCCAAGACAGGGTATCAGGCGAGCAGTACTTC.